A single TCR beta chain is shown here with its context. Individuals aged about 18 to 90 years were recruited from about two dozen US areas. Researchers sorted participants into cohorts using their self-reported clinical history. What the recovered Cohort 3 donors had was two negative PCRs, clearance, or symptom resolution. The sample comes from a study of blood T cell repertoires in COVID-19. Germline-derived CDR1 and CDR2 are MNHEY and SMNVEV (reference sequence). The CDR3 runs to 13 residues. Trimming took off 8 bases at V and 4 bases at J, with 14 bases between the two ends. This table comes from immunoSEQ multiplex PCR, and its TCRdb copy is limited to in-frame clones, with some not included. The sample yields a few hundred thousand clones, about 92% seen once.

The chain carries TRBV27 and TRBJ1-2; no firm D call. The receptor's source is a man younger than 35 who had recovered from COVID-19. The sample consisted of PBMCs or T cells enriched from blood (not recorded which). CDR3 coding DNA: TGTGCCAGCTCTGTCCGGGGAGCCTATGGCTACACCTTC. Translated, it gives CASSVRGAYGYTF.